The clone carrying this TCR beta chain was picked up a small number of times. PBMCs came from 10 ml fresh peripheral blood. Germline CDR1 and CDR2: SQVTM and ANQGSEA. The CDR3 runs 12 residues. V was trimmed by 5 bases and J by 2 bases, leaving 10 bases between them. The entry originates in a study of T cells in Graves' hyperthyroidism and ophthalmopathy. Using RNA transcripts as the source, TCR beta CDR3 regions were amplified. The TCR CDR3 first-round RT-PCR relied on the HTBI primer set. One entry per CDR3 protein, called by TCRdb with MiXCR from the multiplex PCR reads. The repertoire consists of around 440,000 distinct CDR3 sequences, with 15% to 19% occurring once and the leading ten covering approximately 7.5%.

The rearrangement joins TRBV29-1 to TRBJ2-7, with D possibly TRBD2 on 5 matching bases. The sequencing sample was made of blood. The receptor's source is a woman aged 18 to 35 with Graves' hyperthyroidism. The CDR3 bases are TGCAGCGTTCGGAACGGGGCCTACGAGCAGTACTTC. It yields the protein CSVRNGAYEQYF.